Listed below are T cell receptor beta chains from one sample, sequenced in a study of cytomegalovirus exposure and HLA in healthy donors. Assay used: immunoSEQ multiplex PCR; TCRdb lists only in-frame clones, some missing. Of about 92,000 clones in the sample, roughly 81% were seen once. The sequencing sample was made of PBMCs. These receptor sequences come from a woman under 30 in good health and CMV-seropositive. Both conserved end residues are part of each CDR3. The D gene is left open where the match is weak. Clone size is stated in some rows and not others, as once, few, many or a class when expanded.

TRBJ1-6 - TRBV6-5 - TGTGCCAGCAGTTACGAGGCAAATTCACCCCTCCACTTT CASSYEANSPLHF
TRBJ2-1 - TRBV7-9 TRBD2 TGTGCCAGCAGCTTAGGACTAGCGATCGATGAGCAGTTCTTC CASSLGLAIDEQFF
TRBJ1-4 once TRBV2 - TGTGCCAGTGAGGGGGACCGTGAAAAACTGTTTTTT CASEGDREKLFF
TRBJ2-1 - TRBV5-1 TRBD2 TGCGCCAGCAGGTTACTAGCGGGGAGGACACTGAGCTCCTACAATGAGCAGTTCTTC CASRLLAGRTLSSYNEQFF
TRBJ1-2 - TRBV5-1 - TGCGCCAGCAGCTTGGTCGTCGGGGGGTCAGCCTATGGCTACACCTTC CASSLVVGGSAYGYTF
TRBJ2-3 - TRBV5-1 - TGCGCCAGCAGGTCCCCCGGCACAGATACGCAGTATTTT CASRSPGTDTQYF
TRBJ2-7 few TRBV5-6 TRBD1 TGTGCCAGCAGGTTCGGGACAGGGTCGCAGTACTTC CASRFGTGSQYF
TRBJ2-2 once TRBV7-9 - TGTGCCAGCAGCCAACTCGTTGCCGGGGAGCTGTTTTTT CASSQLVAGELFF
TRBJ2-3 - TRBV5-4 - TGTGCCAGTCAGCTTTCCCGGGACACAGATACGCAGTATTTT CASQLSRDTDTQYF
TRBJ1-1 - TRBV5-6 TRBD1 TGTGCCAGCTCATGGGGTGGGACAGGGGGCACTGAAGCTTTCTTT CASSWGGTGGTEAFF
TRBJ1-1 few TRBV6-1 TRBD1 TGTGCCAGCAGCATCCCCGGACAGGGAACGCGAGCTTTCTTT CASSIPGQGTRAFF
TRBJ2-1 - TRBV5-4 - TGTGCCAGCAGCGACGACGGGGTATACAATGAGCAGTTCTTC CASSDDGVYNEQFF
TRBJ1-5 - TRBV5-1 TRBD1 TGCGCCAGCAGCCCAGGACAGGGCTTGAATCAGCCCCAGCATTTT CASSPGQGLNQPQHF
TRBJ2-1 - TRBV5-1 TRBD2 TGCGCCAGCAGCTTGGTGGCGGGGGGCAGTAATGAGCAGTTCTTC CASSLVAGGSNEQFF
TRBJ1-3 - TRBV14 - TGTGCCAGCAGCCAAGTCGGGGTCTCTGGAAACACCATATATTTT CASSQVGVSGNTIYF
TRBJ1-1 - TRBV5-6 TRBD1 TGTGCCAGCAGCTCGGGACAGCCCACTGAAGCTTTCTTT CASSSGQPTEAFF
TRBJ2-7 - TRBV6-1 TRBD1 TGTGCCAGCAGGTGGGACAGGGTTCGCGAGCAGTACTTC CASRWDRVREQYF
TRBJ2-7 few TRBV19 - TGTGCCAGTAGTCCGGCAGGGGACGAGCAGTACTTC CASSPAGDEQYF
TRBJ2-1 once TRBV12-5 - TGTGCTAGTGGTTTGGACGTGGTGGGGAGTCAGTTCTTC CASGLDVVGSQFF
TRBJ2-7 - TRBV5-6 TRBD2 TGTGCCAGCAGCCCGCTCTGGGGGGGAACCTACGAGCAGTACTTC CASSPLWGGTYEQYF
TRBJ1-2 - TRBV28 - TGTGCCAGCAGTTTAGACAGGCCTTATGGCTACACCTTC CASSLDRPYGYTF
TRBJ2-1 once TRBV23-1 - TGCGCCAGCTTAGAGGTTAGGAATGAGCAGTTCTTC CASLEVRNEQFF
TRBJ2-5 - TRBV5-1 - TGCGCCAGCAGCTTAGACTCTCAAGAGACCCAGTACTTC CASSLDSQETQYF
TRBJ2-7 - TRBV6-1 TRBD2 TGTGCCAGCAGTGAAGCGACTAGCGGGGGGTACGAGCAGTACTTC CASSEATSGGYEQYF
TRBJ2-5 - TRBV29-1 TRBD2 TGCAGCGTTGAAACTAGCGGGGGGGGGTGGGAGACCCAGTACTTC CSVETSGGGWETQYF
TRBJ2-2 once TRBV5-1 TRBD2 TGCGCCAGCAGCTTGGAGGGACTAGCGGGAGGGTTCTACACCGGGGAGCTGTTTTTT CASSLEGLAGGFYTGELFF
TRBJ2-5 - TRBV10-3 TRBD2 TGTGCCATCGGCGACAGTCGGGGGGAACAAGAGACCCAGTACTTC CAIGDSRGEQETQYF
TRBJ2-1 - TRBV7-3 TRBD1 TGTGCCAGCAGCAGACAGGGTAGGCGTGAGCAGTTCTTC CASSRQGRREQFF
TRBJ2-3 - TRBV10-2 TRBD1 TGCGCCAGCAGTGACGGGACAGCCGGCACAGATACGCAGTATTTT CASSDGTAGTDTQYF
TRBJ1-1 - TRBV5-1 - TGCGCCAGCAGCCCGGCTGGGGGGTACACTGAAGCTTTCTTT CASSPAGGYTEAFF
TRBJ2-7 - TRBV11-2 - TGTGCCAGCAGTCGGCTTGCAGGGTCCTACGAGCAGTACTTC CASSRLAGSYEQYF
TRBJ2-3 - TRBV4-2 TRBD1 TGTGCCAGCAGCCGGACAGGGAGACTAGATACGCAGTATTTT CASSRTGRLDTQYF
TRBJ2-4 - TRBV19 - TGTGCCAGTAGTCTCCTACTTTGGGGACTTTCAGGAAACATTCAGTACTTC CASSLLLWGLSGNIQYF
TRBJ2-5 - TRBV6-5 TRBD2 TGTGCCAGCAGTTACGCTCGCGGGGGGACCCAGTACTTC CASSYARGGTQYF
TRBJ1-6 - TRBV27 - TGTGCCAGCAGTTGGCAGGCCTCCTATAATTCACCCCTCCACTTT CASSWQASYNSPLHF
TRBJ1-1 few TRBV6-1 TRBD1 TGTGCCAGCAGAGACAGGGGGTTGGGGAACACTGAAGCTTTCTTT CASRDRGLGNTEAFF
TRBJ1-6 - TRBV7-8 - TGTGCCAGCAGCCCCTTTCGGGCGGGGCTGAGTTCACCCCTCCACTTT CASSPFRAGLSSPLHF
TRBJ1-2 - TRBV30 TRBD1 TGTGCCTGGAGTGCTGCCTCAGCCGGGACAGGGGGCATAAGGAGCTATGGCTACACCTTC CAWSAASAGTGGIRSYGYTF
TRBJ2-5 - TRBV10-3 - TGTGCCATCGGCGAAAGTCCGGGACATTCCGAAGAGACCCAGTACTTC CAIGESPGHSEETQYF
TRBJ2-1 - TRBV30 TRBD1 TGTGCCTGGAGGTATTCCGATCCGAGGGACAGGGGGCCGAGCTCCTACAATGAGCAGTTCTTC CAWRYSDPRDRGPSSYNEQFF
TRBJ2-7 - TRBV2 - TGTGCCACCCGTGACGCTAGCTACGAGCAGTACTTC CATRDASYEQYF
TRBJ1-4 - TRBV15 TRBD1 TGTGCCACCAGCAGACCACGGCAGGGGGCTGGTGAAAAACTGTTTTTT CATSRPRQGAGEKLFF
TRBJ1-6 few TRBV5-4 TRBD1 TGTGCCAGCACCCTGAAGAAACAAGGGACAGCCTATTCACCCCTCCACTTT CASTLKKQGTAYSPLHF
TRBJ2-2 few TRBV10-3 - TGTGCCATCAGCGACTCCGGAGCGAACACCGGGGAGCTGTTTTTT CAISDSGANTGELFF
TRBJ2-2 - TRBV30 - TGTGCCTGGAGTGATTCAAGCGGCTACACCGGGGAGCTGTTTTTT CAWSDSSGYTGELFF
TRBJ2-2 once TRBV5-4 - TGTGCCAGCAGCTTGGGGGGGCCTGACACCGGGGAGCTGTTTTTT CASSLGGPDTGELFF
TRBJ1-2 - TRBV6-5 TRBD1 TGTGCCAGCAGTTGGGAACCGGGACAGGGAGGCTATGGCTACACCTTC CASSWEPGQGGYGYTF
TRBJ2-4 - TRBV7-6 TRBD2 TGTGCCAGCAGCCCTAGCGGGCGGGAGTATGGCATTCAGTACTTC CASSPSGREYGIQYF
TRBJ2-5 - TRBV5-6 TRBD1 TGTGCCAGCAGCCGACAGGGGTGGAACCTCAAGGAGACCCAGTACTTC CASSRQGWNLKETQYF